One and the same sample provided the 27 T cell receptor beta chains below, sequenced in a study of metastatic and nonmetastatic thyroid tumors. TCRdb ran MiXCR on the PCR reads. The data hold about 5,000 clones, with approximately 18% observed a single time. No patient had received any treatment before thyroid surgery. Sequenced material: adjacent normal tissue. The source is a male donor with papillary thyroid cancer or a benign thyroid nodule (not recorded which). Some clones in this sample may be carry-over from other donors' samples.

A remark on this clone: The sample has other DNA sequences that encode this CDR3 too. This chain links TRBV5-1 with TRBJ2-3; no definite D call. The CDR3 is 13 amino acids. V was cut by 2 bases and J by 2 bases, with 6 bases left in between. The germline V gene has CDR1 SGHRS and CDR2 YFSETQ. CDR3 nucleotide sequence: TGCGCCAGCAGCTTCATGTACACAGATACGCAGTATTTT. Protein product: CASSFMYTDTQYF.

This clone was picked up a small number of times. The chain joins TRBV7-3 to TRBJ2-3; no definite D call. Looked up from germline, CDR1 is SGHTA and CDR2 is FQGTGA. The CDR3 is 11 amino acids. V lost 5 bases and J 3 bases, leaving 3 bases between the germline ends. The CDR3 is CASSPTDTQYF. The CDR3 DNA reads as TGTGCCAGCAGCCCTACAGATACGCAGTATTTT.

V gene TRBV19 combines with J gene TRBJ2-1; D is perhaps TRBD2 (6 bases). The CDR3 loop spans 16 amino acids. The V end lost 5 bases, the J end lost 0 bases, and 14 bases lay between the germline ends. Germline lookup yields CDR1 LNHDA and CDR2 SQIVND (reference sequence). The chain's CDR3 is CASSGGAASSYNEQFF. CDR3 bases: TGTGCCAGTAGTGGAGGGGCGGCAAGCTCCTACAATGAGCAGTTCTTC.

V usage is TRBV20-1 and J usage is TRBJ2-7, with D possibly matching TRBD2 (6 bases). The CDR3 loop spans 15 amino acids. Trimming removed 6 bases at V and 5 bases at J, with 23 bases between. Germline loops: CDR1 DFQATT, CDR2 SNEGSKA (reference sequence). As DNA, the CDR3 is TGCAGTGCCTATGAACACGGGGGAAGCTCTGACGAGCAGTACTTC. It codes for CSAYEHGGSSDEQYF.

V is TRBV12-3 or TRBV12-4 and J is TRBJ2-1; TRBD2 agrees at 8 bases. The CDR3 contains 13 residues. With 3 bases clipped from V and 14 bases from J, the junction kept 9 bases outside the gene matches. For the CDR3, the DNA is TGTGCCAGCAGTTTTTCCGGGACTAGGAATAAGTTCTTC. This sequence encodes CASSFSGTRNKFF.

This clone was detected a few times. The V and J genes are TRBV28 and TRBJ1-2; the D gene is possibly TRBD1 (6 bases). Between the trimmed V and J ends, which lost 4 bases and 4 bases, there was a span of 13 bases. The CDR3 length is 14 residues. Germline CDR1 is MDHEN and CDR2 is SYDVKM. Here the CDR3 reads CASSSGTHSYGYTF. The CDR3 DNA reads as TGTGCCAGCAGTTCCGGGACACACTCCTATGGCTACACCTTC.

For the CDR3, the DNA is TGTGCCAGCAGCTTACTCAGGGACAGGGGGGAGCAGTACTTC. Amino acids: CASSLLRDRGEQYF. V gene TRBV7-8 combines with J gene TRBJ2-7, with 11 positions matching TRBD1. The CDR3 has 14 amino acids. The germline gives CDR1 SGHVS, CDR2 FQNEAQ. V gave up 2 bases and J gave up 7 bases; unmatched junction bases: 4.

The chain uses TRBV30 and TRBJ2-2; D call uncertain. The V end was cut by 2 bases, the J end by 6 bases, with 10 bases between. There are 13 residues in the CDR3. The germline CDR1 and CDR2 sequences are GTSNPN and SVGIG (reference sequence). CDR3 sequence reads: CAWSQPPAGELFF. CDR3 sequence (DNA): TGTGCCTGGAGTCAGCCCCCGGCCGGGGAGCTGTTTTTT.

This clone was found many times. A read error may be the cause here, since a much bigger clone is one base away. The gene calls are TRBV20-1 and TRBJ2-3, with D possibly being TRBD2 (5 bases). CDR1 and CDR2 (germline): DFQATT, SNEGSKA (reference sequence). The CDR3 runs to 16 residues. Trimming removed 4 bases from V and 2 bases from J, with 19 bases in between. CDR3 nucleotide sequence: TGCAGTGCTAACCCGATCGGAGGCGGATACACAGATACGCAGTATTTT. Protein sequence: CSANPIGGGYTDTQYF.

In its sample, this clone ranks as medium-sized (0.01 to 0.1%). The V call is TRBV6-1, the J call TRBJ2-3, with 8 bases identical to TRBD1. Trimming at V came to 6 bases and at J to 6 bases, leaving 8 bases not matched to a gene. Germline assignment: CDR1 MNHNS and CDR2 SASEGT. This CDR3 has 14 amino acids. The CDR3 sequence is CASRTGDLGDTQYF. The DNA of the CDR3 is TGTGCCAGCAGGACAGGGGACCTCGGGGATACGCAGTATTTT.

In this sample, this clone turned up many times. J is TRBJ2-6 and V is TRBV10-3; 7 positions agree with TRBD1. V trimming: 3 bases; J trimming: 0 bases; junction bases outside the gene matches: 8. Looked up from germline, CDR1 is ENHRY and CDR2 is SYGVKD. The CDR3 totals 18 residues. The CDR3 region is CAISDIRDRASGANVLTF. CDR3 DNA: TGTGCCATCAGTGACATCCGAGACAGGGCCTCTGGGGCCAACGTCCTGACTTTC.

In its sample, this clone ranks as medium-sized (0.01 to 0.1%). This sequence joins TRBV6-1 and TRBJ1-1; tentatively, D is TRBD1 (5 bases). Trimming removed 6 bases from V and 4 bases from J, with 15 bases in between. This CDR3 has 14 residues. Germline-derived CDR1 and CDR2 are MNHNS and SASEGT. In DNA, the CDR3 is TGTGCCAGCAGACGGGACCCAGGAGCCACTGAAGCTTTCTTT. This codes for CASRRDPGATEAFF.

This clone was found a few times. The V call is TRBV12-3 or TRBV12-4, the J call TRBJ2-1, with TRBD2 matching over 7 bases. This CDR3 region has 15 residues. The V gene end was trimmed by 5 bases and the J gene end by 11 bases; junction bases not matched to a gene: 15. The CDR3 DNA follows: TGTGCCAGCAGTGAACTACGGCTAGCGGCACCACAGCAGTTCTTC. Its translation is CASSELRLAAPQQFF.

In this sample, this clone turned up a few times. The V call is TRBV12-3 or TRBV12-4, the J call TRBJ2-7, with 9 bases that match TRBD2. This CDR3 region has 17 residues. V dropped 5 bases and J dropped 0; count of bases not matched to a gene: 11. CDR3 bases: TGTGCCAGCAGTACTAGGCCCTTAGCGGGGGACTCCTACGAGCAGTACTTC. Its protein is CASSTRPLAGDSYEQYF.

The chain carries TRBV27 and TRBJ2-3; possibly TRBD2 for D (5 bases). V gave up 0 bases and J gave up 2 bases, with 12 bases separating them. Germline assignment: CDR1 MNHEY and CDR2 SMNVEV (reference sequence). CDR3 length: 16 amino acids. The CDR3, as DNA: TGTGCCAGCAGTTTATCCCAGCGGAGATACACAGATACGCAGTATTTT. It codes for CASSLSQRRYTDTQYF.

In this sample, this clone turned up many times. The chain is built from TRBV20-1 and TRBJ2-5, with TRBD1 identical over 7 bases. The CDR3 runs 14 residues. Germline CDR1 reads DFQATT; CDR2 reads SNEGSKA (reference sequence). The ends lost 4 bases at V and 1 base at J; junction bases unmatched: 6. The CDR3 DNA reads TGCAGTGCTACTCTGGACAGGACCCAAGAGACCCAGTACTTC. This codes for CSATLDRTQETQYF.

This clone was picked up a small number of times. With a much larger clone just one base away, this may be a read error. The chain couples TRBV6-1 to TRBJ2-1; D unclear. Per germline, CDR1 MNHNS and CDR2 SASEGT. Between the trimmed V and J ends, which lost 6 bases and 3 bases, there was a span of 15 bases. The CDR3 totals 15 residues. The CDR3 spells CASSAPVGVYNEQFF. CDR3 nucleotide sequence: TGTGCCAGCAGCGCCCCGGTGGGTGTCTACAATGAGCAGTTCTTC.

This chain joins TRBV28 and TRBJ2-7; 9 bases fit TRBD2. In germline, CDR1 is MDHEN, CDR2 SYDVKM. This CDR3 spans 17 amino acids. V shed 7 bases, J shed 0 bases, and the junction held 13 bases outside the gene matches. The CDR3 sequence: CASILLAGGSSSYEQYF. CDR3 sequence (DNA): TGTGCCAGCATCCTACTAGCGGGTGGATCAAGCTCCTACGAGCAGTACTTC.

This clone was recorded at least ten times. CDR3 in amino acids: CASSQVIGNRYAVSDTQYF. DNA of the CDR3: TGTGCCAGCAGCCAAGTTATAGGGAACAGATACGCAGTATCAGATACGCAGTATTTT. This sequence joins TRBV3-1 and TRBJ2-3; D not certain. Germline CDR1 LGHDT, CDR2 YNNKEL (reference sequence). Trimming removed 1 base at V and 4 bases at J, with 24 bases between. The CDR3 length is 19 residues.

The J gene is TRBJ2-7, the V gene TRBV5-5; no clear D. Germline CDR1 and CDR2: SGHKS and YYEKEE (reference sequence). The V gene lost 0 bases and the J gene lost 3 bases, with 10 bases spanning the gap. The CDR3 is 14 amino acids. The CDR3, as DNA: TGTGCCAGCAGCTTGGTAAGAAGCGACTACGAGCAGTACTTC. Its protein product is CASSLVRSDYEQYF.

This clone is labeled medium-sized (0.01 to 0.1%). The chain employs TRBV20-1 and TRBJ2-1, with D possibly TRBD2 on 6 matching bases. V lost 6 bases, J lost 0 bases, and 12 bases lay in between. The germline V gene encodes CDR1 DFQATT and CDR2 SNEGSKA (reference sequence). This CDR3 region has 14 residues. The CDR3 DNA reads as TGCAGTGCCCGGGACTTCAACTCCTACAATGAGCAGTTCTTC. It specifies CSARDFNSYNEQFF.

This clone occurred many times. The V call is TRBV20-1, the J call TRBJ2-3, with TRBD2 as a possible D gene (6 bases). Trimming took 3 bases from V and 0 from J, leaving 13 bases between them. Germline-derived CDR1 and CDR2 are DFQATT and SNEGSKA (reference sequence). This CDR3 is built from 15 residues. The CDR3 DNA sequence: TGCAGTGCTAGTGACGGGGGAGCTAGCACAGATACGCAGTATTTT. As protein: CSASDGGASTDTQYF.

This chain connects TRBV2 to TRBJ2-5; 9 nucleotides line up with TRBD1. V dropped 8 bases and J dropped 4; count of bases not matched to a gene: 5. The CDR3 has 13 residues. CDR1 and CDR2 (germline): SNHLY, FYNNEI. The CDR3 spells CASSDRGGETQYF. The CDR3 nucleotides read TGTGCCAGCTCGGACAGGGGAGGAGAGACCCAGTACTTC.

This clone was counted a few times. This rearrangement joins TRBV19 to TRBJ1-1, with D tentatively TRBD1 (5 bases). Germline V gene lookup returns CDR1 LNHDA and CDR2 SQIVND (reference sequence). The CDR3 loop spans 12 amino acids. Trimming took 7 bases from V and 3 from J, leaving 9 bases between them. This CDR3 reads CASMGGYTEAFF. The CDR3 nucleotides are TGTGCCAGTATGGGGGGTTACACTGAAGCTTTCTTT.

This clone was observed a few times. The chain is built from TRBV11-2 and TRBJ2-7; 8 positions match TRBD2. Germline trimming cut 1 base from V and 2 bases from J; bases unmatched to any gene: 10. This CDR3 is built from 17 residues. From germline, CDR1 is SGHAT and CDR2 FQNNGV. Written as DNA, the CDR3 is TGTGCCAGCAGCTTAGTGGGCGGGGGGCCCCCTACCTACGAGCAGTACTTC. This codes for CASSLVGGGPPTYEQYF.

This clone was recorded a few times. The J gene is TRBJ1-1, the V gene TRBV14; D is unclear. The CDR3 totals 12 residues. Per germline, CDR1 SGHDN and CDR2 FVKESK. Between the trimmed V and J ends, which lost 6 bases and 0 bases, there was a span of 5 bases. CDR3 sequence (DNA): TGTGCCAGCAGTAGGGTGAACACTGAAGCTTTCTTT. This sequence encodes CASSRVNTEAFF.

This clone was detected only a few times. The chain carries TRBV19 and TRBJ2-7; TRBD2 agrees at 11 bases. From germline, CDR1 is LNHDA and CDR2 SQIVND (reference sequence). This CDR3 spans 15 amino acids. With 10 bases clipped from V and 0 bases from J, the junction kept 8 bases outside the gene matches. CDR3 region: CATSRTSGLSYEQYF. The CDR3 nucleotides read TGTGCCACCTCCAGGACTAGCGGGCTCTCCTACGAGCAGTACTTC.